The 14 T cell receptor beta chains below come from one sample, sequenced in a study of shared clonotypes between healthy human individuals. Clones were sequenced by immunoSEQ multiplex PCR, and TCRdb holds only the in-frame ones, with some missing. The repertoire holds hundreds of thousands of clones, with roughly four fifths as singletons. Source material: PBMCs. The source of these receptors is a woman aged 40 to 55 in good health. Some clones in this sample may be carry-over from other donors' samples.

This rearrangement joins TRBV7-6 to TRBJ2-2; tentatively, D is TRBD2 (5 bases). Trimming left V 5 bases short and J 2 bases short, with 15 bases between. This CDR3 has 16 amino acids. CDR1 and CDR2 from the germline V gene are SGHVS and FNYEAQ. Written as DNA, the CDR3 is TGTGCCAGCAGCCCTAAGGCCGGGATCAACACCGGGGAGCTGTTTTTT. This translates into CASSPKAGINTGELFF.

The chain carries TRBV7-3 and TRBJ2-5; D is unresolved. Germline V CDR1 and CDR2: SGHTA, FQGTGA. V was shortened by 2 bases and J by 5 bases, with 3 bases between the two germline ends. The CDR3 has 11 residues. The CDR3, as DNA: TGTGCCAGCAGCTTACCCGAGACCCAGTACTTC. Protein: CASSLPETQYF.

This chain uses TRBV11-2 with TRBJ2-7; TRBD2 matches at 8 bases. The CDR3 contains 17 residues. V lost 1 base to trimming and J lost 6 bases; unmatched junction nucleotides: 14. The V gene's germline CDR1 is SGHAT and CDR2 FQNNGV. The CDR3 DNA reads as TGTGCCAGCAGCTTAGCTATGATTAGCGGGACCCTCGGCGAGCAGTACTTC. It yields the protein CASSLAMISGTLGEQYF.

The V gene is TRBV27, the J gene TRBJ1-5; tentatively, D is TRBD1 (6 bases). The V end lost 3 bases, the J end lost 3 bases, and 24 bases lay between the germline ends. The CDR3 sequence is 19 residues long. The V gene's germline CDR1 is MNHEY and CDR2 SMNVEV (reference sequence). CDR3 loop: CASSFTRDIRSPNNQPQHF. In DNA form, the CDR3 reads TGTGCCAGCAGTTTCACCCGGGACATTCGAAGCCCGAACAATCAGCCCCAGCATTTT.

In regard to this clone: Distinct nucleotide sequences in the sample also encode this CDR3. This chain uses TRBV28 with TRBJ2-3, with unresolved D. Trimming took 5 bases from V and 2 from J, leaving 2 bases between them. The germline V gene has CDR1 MDHEN and CDR2 SYDVKM. The CDR3 is 11 amino acids. The DNA for the CDR3 is TGTGCCAGCAGTGACACAGATACGCAGTATTTT. Amino acids: CASSDTDTQYF.

CDR3 residues: CSALGTSGRDYEQYF. The CDR3, as DNA: TGCAGCGCCCTAGGGACTAGCGGGAGGGATTACGAGCAGTACTTC. The J gene is TRBJ2-7, the V gene TRBV29-1, with 16 bases aligning to TRBD2. Germline V CDR1 and CDR2: SQVTM, ANQGSEA. The CDR3 is made up of 15 amino acids. Germline trimming cut 7 bases from V and 4 bases from J; bases unmatched to any gene: 7.

This clone appeared a few times. The DNA for the CDR3 is TGTGCCATCAGCCGACAGAAAAGCACAGATACGCAGTATTTT. It codes for CAISRQKSTDTQYF. The gene calls are TRBV10-3 and TRBJ2-3; D perhaps matches TRBD1 (5 bases). Germline V lookup: CDR1 ENHRY, CDR2 SYGVKD. V dropped 6 bases and J dropped 0 bases, with 10 bases sitting between them. The CDR3 has 14 amino acids.

This clone turned up a few times. The rearrangement uses TRBV2 and TRBJ1-1; D not resolved. This CDR3 is 10 amino acids long. Germline loops: CDR1 SNHLY, CDR2 FYNNEI. V gave up 3 bases and J gave up 4 bases, with 0 bases separating them. The CDR3 coding sequence is TGTGCCAGCAGTGACACTGAAGCTTTCTTT. Translated, it gives CASSDTEAFF.

This clone was recorded a few times. The chain couples TRBV10-3 to TRBJ1-2; 7 nucleotides line up with TRBD1. The germline V gene has CDR1 ENHRY and CDR2 SYGVKD. The V segment lost 5 bases and the J segment 3 bases; nucleotides outside the gene matches: 3. The CDR3 is 13 residues long. The DNA for the CDR3 is TGTGCCATCAGTCGACAGGGCGACTATGGCTACACCTTC. Its protein is CAISRQGDYGYTF.

This clone was counted a few times. The chain recombines TRBV5-1 with TRBJ1-2; a weak D match, TRBD1 (6 bases). Trimming removed 2 bases at V and 5 bases at J, with 10 bases between. Germline CDR1 reads SGHRS; CDR2 reads YFSETQ. CDR3 size: 13 residues. CDR3 in amino acids: CASSLETGYGYTF. The CDR3 nucleotides read TGCGCCAGCAGCTTAGAGACAGGTTATGGCTACACCTTC.

Note on this clone: The junction departs from germline at one end; a sequencing error may be responsible. The rearrangement uses TRBV10-3 and TRBJ1-1, with D maybe TRBD1 (6 bases). Germline CDR1 ENHRY, CDR2 SYGVKD. The CDR3 runs 13 residues. The CDR3 DNA sequence: TGTGCCATCAGCCCTAACCGGGACACCGAAGCTTTCTTT. Protein product: CAISPNRDTEAFF.

The J gene is TRBJ2-1, the V gene TRBV2; TRBD1 or TRBD2 may be the D gene (5 bases each). The germline V gene has CDR1 SNHLY and CDR2 FYNNEI. Trimming removed 0 bases from V and 8 bases from J, with 11 bases in between. CDR3 length: 14 amino acids. The CDR3 here is CASSEARGADEQFF. The DNA for the CDR3 is TGTGCCAGCAGTGAAGCGAGAGGGGCGGATGAGCAGTTCTTC.

The V and J genes are TRBV18 and TRBJ2-5; D is possibly TRBD1 or TRBD2 (5 bases each). The CDR3 extends over 17 amino acids. Trimming cost V 10 bases and J 2 bases, with 26 bases left between them. Germline V gives CDR1 KGHSH, CDR2 LQKENI. CDR3 sequence (DNA): TGTGCCACTTCAAAAGGGACGGACGGCGTCTCACAAGAGACCCAGTACTTC. Translated: CATSKGTDGVSQETQYF.

The rearrangement links TRBV6-1 to TRBJ2-6; D uncertain. V was cut by 4 bases and J by 0 bases, with 13 bases left in between. The CDR3 runs to 17 residues. Germline CDR1 MNHNS, CDR2 SASEGT. CDR3 sequence: CASSGGTSVSGANVLTF. CDR3 coding DNA: TGTGCCAGCAGTGGGGGTACTTCGGTCTCTGGGGCCAACGTCCTGACTTTC.